Shown below are 15 T cell receptor beta chains from a single sample sequenced in a study of blood T cells in healthy people across ages. PCR was performed a second time for about 6 to 11 cycles using a sample-barcoded 5' primer and a J-beta primer mix. MiXCR was run by TCRdb on the 5' RACE reads, yielding one entry per CDR3 protein. The sample lists roughly 1 million distinct CDR3 sequences; around 25% were seen once. The same data also went into a second study, on T cells of mothers and their children.

Sample: blood. These receptors were collected from a girl aged 2 to 9 in good health.

The chain combines TRBV9 with TRBJ1-1; 7 positions match TRBD1. CDR1 SGDLS and CDR2 YYNGEE come from the germline V gene. This CDR3 has 15 residues. Unmatched junction bases numbered 11, after V lost 3 bases and J lost 6 bases. Written as DNA, the CDR3 is TGTGCCAGCAGCGCCCTACAGGGGACTGGCGCTGAAGCTTTCTTT. Its translation is CASSALQGTGAEAFF.

The chain employs TRBV6-1 and TRBJ2-2, with 8 bases fitting TRBD2. There are 15 residues in the CDR3. The V gene's germline CDR1 is MNHNS and CDR2 SASEGT. Trimming took 8 bases from V and 0 from J; bases not matched to a gene: 5. CDR3: CASFRGGANTGELFF. The DNA of the CDR3 is TGTGCCAGCTTCCGGGGGGGGGCGAACACCGGGGAGCTGTTTTTT.

This clonotype came up a few times. The V call is TRBV5-4, the J call TRBJ1-6, with TRBD1 matching 12 bases. V shed 1 base and J 14 bases; nucleotides not matched to a gene: 10. Germline-derived CDR1 and CDR2 are SGHNT and YYREEE (reference sequence). The CDR3 runs to 16 residues. In nucleotides, the CDR3 is TGTGCCAGCAGCTTGCAAGGGACAGGGGGCGCGAGGACCCTCCACTTT. This translates into CASSLQGTGGARTLHF.

This clonotype was counted a few times. V and J are TRBV4-1 and TRBJ2-5; 13 bases align to TRBD2. The J call may not be correct, given that the DNA end is closer to TRBJ2-7. Germline CDR1 and CDR2: MGHRA and YSYEKL. This CDR3 has 15 residues. In nucleotides, the CDR3 is TGCGCCAGCACATCAACGGGACTAGCGGGAAACGAGCAGTACTTC. Its protein is CASTSTGLAGNEQYF.

The chain has TRBV7-2 and TRBJ2-7, with D perhaps matching TRBD2 (5 bases). Deletions cut 1 base from V and 6 bases from J, with 10 bases between. This CDR3 spans 13 amino acids. Per the germline V gene, CDR1 is SGHTA and CDR2 is FQGNSA. The CDR3 spells CASSLVSGVEQYF. In DNA, the CDR3 is TGTGCCAGCAGCTTAGTTTCCGGGGTCGAGCAGTACTTC.

V is TRBV6-1 and J is TRBJ1-1; D gene uncertain. The germline CDR1 and CDR2 sequences are MNHNS and SASEGT. V lost 1 base, J lost 1 base, and 13 bases lay in between. The CDR3 covers 16 residues. Here the CDR3 reads CASSEGLHRQNTEAFF. The CDR3 DNA reads TGTGCCAGCAGTGAAGGTTTACATAGACAGAACACTGAAGCTTTCTTT.

As to this clonotype: Likely a read error: the CDR3 ends without its conserved phenylalanine or tryptophan. The gene calls are TRBV7-2 and TRBJ1-2, with D perhaps TRBD1 (5 bases). The CDR3 totals 13 residues. Germline CDR1 is SGHTA and CDR2 is FQGNSA. V gave up 1 base and J gave up 10 bases, with 13 bases separating them. The CDR3 spells CASSLGLGDFYTL. The CDR3 DNA sequence: TGTGCCAGCAGCTTAGGCCTTGGGGACTTCTACACCCTC.

The CDR3 sequence is CASSLFGGIANTGELFF. CDR3 in DNA: TGCGCCAGCAGCTTATTCGGGGGGATCGCGAACACCGGGGAGCTGTTTTTT. The chain combines TRBV5-1 with TRBJ2-2, with 7 positions matching TRBD2. Germline-derived CDR1 and CDR2 are SGHRS and YFSETQ. V shed 2 bases and J 0 bases; nucleotides not matched to a gene: 7. This CDR3 spans 17 amino acids.

This clonotype was found once. The J gene is TRBJ2-3, the V gene TRBV20-1; 10 bases align to TRBD2. Germline CDR1 and CDR2: DFQATT and SNEGSKA (reference sequence). The CDR3 runs to 14 residues. The V gene end was trimmed by 4 bases and the J gene end by 2 bases; junction bases not matched to a gene: 3. CDR3: CSATLAGDTDTQYF. DNA for the CDR3: TGCAGTGCTACCCTAGCGGGAGACACAGATACGCAGTATTTT.

This clonotype showed up just a few times. The DNA for the CDR3 is TGTGCCAGCAGCCCCGTTTACCCCGGGGGCAAGGGTCAGCCCCAGCATTTT. This translates into CASSPVYPGGKGQPQHF. This chain links TRBV5-5 with TRBJ1-5, with D possibly matching TRBD1 (6 bases). CDR1 is SGHKS, CDR2 YYEKEE, per germline (reference sequence). Trimming pared 4 bases from V and 6 bases from J, leaving 23 bases between. The CDR3 consists of 17 residues.

CDR3: CSVDLTRAAFF. As DNA, the CDR3 is TGCAGCGTTGACTTAACCCGGGCAGCTTTCTTT. This rearrangement joins TRBV29-1 to TRBJ1-1, with no clear D. CDR1 is SQVTM, CDR2 ANQGSEA, per germline. The CDR3 loop spans 11 amino acids. V lost 3 bases, J lost 10 bases, and 12 bases lay in between.

This clonotype is a singleton in its sample. V usage is TRBV19 and J usage is TRBJ2-5, with D maybe TRBD2 (5 bases). Trimming shortened V by 3 bases and J by 0 bases, and 11 bases separated the two germline ends. CDR1 LNHDA and CDR2 SQIVND come from the germline V gene (reference sequence). The CDR3 sequence is 15 residues long. The DNA of the CDR3 is TGTGCCAGTAGTATGGGTGACTACAACCAAGAGACCCAGTACTTC. Amino acids: CASSMGDYNQETQYF.

As regards this clonotype: One junction end does not reproduce the germline sequence, and a read error may be involved. This sequence joins TRBV28 and TRBJ2-5; D is uncertain. Gene TRBJ2-7 matches the end of the DNA better, so the J call may be wrong. CDR1 is MDHEN and CDR2 is SYDVKM in the germline V gene. This CDR3 has 12 residues. CDR3 sequence (DNA): TGTGCCATCAGTTTCCAGCTCTACGAGCAGTACTTC. Translated: CAISFQLYEQYF.

V and J are TRBV6-5 and TRBJ1-1, with D perhaps matching TRBD1 (5 bases). This CDR3 is 15 amino acids long. CDR1 and CDR2 (germline): MNHEY, SVGAGI. Trimming pared 4 bases from V and 3 bases from J, leaving 15 bases between. This CDR3 reads CASSFSGTGDTEAFF. Written as DNA, the CDR3 is TGTGCCAGCAGTTTTTCAGGGACGGGAGACACTGAAGCTTTCTTT.

This clonotype was detected only a few times. The V gene is TRBV3-1, the J gene TRBJ2-7; the D call may be TRBD1 or TRBD2 (5 bases each). Trimming removed 4 bases from V and 2 bases from J, with 12 bases in between. The CDR3 has 14 residues. The germline CDR1 and CDR2 sequences are LGHDT and YNNKEL (reference sequence). CDR3 amino acids: CASSPGRRTYEQYF. CDR3 nucleotides: TGTGCCAGCAGCCCGGGGCGAAGAACCTACGAGCAGTACTTC.